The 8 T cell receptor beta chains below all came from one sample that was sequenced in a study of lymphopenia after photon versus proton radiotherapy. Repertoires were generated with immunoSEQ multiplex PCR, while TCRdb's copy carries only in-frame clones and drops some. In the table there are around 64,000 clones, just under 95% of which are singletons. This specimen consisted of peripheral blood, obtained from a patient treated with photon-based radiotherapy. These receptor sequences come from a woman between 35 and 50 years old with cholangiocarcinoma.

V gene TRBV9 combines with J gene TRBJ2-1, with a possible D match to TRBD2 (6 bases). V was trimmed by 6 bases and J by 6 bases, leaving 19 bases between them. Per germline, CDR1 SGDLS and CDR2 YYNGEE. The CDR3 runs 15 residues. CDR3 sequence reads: CASTPGTPSGNEQFF. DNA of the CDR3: TGTGCCAGCACCCCCGGGACTCCCTCTGGCAATGAGCAGTTCTTC.

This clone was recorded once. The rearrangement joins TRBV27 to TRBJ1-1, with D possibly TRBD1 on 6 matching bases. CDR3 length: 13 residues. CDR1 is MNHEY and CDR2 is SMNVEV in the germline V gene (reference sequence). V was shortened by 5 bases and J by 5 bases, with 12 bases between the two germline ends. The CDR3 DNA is TGTGCCAGCAGTCAAAGGGGGGGGACTGAAGCTTTCTTT. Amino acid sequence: CASSQRGGTEAFF.

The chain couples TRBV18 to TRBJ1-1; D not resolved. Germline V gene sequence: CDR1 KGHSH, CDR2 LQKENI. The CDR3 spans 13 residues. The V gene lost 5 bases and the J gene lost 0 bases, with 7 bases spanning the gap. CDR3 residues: CASSGMLNTEAFF. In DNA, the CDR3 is TGTGCCAGCTCAGGCATGTTGAACACTGAAGCTTTCTTT.

The CDR3, as DNA: TGTGCCAGCAGCTTAGCCGGGACAGGGCCCAAAAACATTCAGTACTTC. Translation: CASSLAGTGPKNIQYF. This chain joins TRBV7-2 and TRBJ2-4; 9 nucleotides match TRBD1. Unmatched junction bases numbered 2, after V lost 0 bases and J lost 2 bases. The germline gives CDR1 SGHTA, CDR2 FQGNSA. The CDR3 has 16 amino acids.

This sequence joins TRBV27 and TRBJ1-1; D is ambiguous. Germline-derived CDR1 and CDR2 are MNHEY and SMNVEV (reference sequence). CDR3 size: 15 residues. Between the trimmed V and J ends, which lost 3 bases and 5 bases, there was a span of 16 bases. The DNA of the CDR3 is TGTGCCAGCAGTTTCACCAGGTCCCTGGGAACTGAAGCTTTCTTT. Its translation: CASSFTRSLGTEAFF.

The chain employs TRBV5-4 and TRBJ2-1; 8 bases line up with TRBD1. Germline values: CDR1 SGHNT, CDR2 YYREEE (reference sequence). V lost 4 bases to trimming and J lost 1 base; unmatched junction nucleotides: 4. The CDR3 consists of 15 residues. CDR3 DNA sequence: TGTGCCAGCAGCCCGACAGGGGATTCCTACAATGAGCAGTTCTTC. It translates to CASSPTGDSYNEQFF.

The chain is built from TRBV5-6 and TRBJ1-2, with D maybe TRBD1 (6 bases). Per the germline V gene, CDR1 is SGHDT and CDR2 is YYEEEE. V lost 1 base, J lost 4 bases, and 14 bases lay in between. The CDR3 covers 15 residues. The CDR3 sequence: CASSLTGRTLYGYTF. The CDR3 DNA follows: TGTGCCAGCAGCTTGACAGGGCGTACACTCTATGGCTACACCTTC.

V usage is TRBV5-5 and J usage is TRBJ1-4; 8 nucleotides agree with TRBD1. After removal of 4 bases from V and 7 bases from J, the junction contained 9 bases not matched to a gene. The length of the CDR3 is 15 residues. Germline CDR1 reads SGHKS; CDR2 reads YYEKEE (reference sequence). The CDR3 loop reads CASSPRQGQFEKLFF. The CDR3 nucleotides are TGTGCCAGCAGCCCCCGACAGGGGCAATTTGAAAAACTGTTTTTT.